This is a list of T cell receptor beta chains from one sample in a study of cytomegalovirus exposure and HLA in healthy donors. The assay was immunoSEQ multiplex PCR, and TCRdb's table has in-frame clones only and misses some. The sample lists under 200,000 clones; about 65% were seen once. Material: PBMCs. The receptors here all came from a woman aged 18-29 years in good health and CMV-seropositive. The CDR3 runs from the conserved cysteine through the conserved F or W. Each record gives: clone size, J gene, D gene, V gene, CDR3 protein, CDR3 DNA. A D gene is named only where the DNA matches it firmly. Where a row states a size, it is once, few, many or the class of an expanded clone; other rows omit it.

>.|TRBJ2-5|TRBD2|TRBV29-1
CSVGGYQETQYF
TGCAGCGTGGGGGGGTACCAAGAGACCCAGTACTTC
>once|TRBJ1-1|TRBD1|TRBV10-3
CAIRDSTGGTEAFF
TGTGCCATCAGAGATTCTACAGGGGGCACTGAAGCTTTCTTT
>.|TRBJ2-3|.|TRBV6-5
CASSYDFGGGDTQYF
TGTGCCAGCAGTTACGATTTTGGGGGCGGAGATACGCAGTATTTT
>few|TRBJ2-3|TRBD2|TRBV5-1
CASSSGSGGLTDTQYF
TGCGCCAGCAGCTCAGGTAGCGGGGGACTCACAGATACGCAGTATTTT
>.|TRBJ1-4|TRBD1|TRBV7-8
CASSGRTGGSEKLFF
TGTGCCAGCAGCGGGCGGACAGGAGGAAGCGAAAAACTGTTTTTT
>.|TRBJ2-7|TRBD1|TRBV29-1
CSVMGQGSSYEQYF
TGCAGCGTGATGGGACAGGGGAGCTCCTACGAGCAGTACTTC
>.|TRBJ2-6|.|TRBV5-1
CASSLVSGAGANVLTF
TGCGCCAGCAGCTTGGTATCCGGGGCTGGGGCCAACGTCCTGACTTTC
>.|TRBJ1-2|TRBD1|TRBV30
CAWSVYRTGGISGYGYTF
TGTGCCTGGAGTGTATATCGGACAGGGGGCATCTCCGGCTATGGCTACACCTTC
>.|TRBJ2-5|TRBD2|TRBV7-2
CASSLWLAGVQETQYF
TGTGCCAGCAGCTTGTGGCTAGCGGGGGTTCAAGAGACCCAGTACTTC
>.|TRBJ1-2|TRBD1|TRBV7-9
CASSFQTGEVDGYTF
TGTGCCAGCAGCTTCCAGACAGGGGAGGTCGATGGCTACACCTTC
>few|TRBJ2-7|TRBD1|TRBV27
CASSRDRGPYEQYF
TGTGCCAGCAGCAGGGACAGGGGCCCCTACGAGCAGTACTTC
>.|TRBJ2-1|TRBD2|TRBV28
CASSLAGGRIEQFF
TGTGCCAGCAGCCTAGCGGGAGGGCGTATTGAGCAGTTCTTC
>few|TRBJ2-7|TRBD1|TRBV11-1
CASSPGTGGPYEQYF
TGTGCCAGCAGCCCCGGGACAGGGGGACCCTACGAGCAGTACTTC
>.|TRBJ1-6|.|TRBV7-9
CASTSEGSYNSPLHF
TGTGCCAGCACCTCTGAGGGCTCCTATAATTCACCCCTCCACTTT
>.|TRBJ1-5|TRBD1|TRBV28
CASSSDRVDQPQHF
TGTGCCAGCAGCTCCGACAGGGTGGATCAGCCCCAGCATTTT
>.|TRBJ2-7|TRBD1|TRBV29-1
CRYRDRYYEQYF
TGCAGGTACCGGGACAGGTACTACGAGCAGTACTTC
>.|TRBJ2-7|.|TRBV5-1
CASSFGFRSQRDEQYF
TGCGCCAGCAGCTTCGGTTTCCGATCCCAACGGGACGAGCAGTACTTC
>.|TRBJ2-2|.|TRBV2
CASSVQGDWTGELFF
TGTGCCAGCAGTGTGCAGGGCGATTGGACCGGGGAGCTGTTTTTT
>.|TRBJ1-3|TRBD1|TRBV15
CATSRDLGQRNTIYF
TGTGCCACCAGCAGAGATTTGGGACAGAGAAACACCATATATTTT
>.|TRBJ2-2|.|TRBV13
CASSLGQKRPAYPGELFF
TGTGCCAGCAGCTTAGGCCAGAAGAGACCAGCGTACCCCGGGGAGCTGTTTTTT
>.|TRBJ2-5|TRBD2|TRBV30
CAWSALAGGRGIETQYF
TGTGCCTGGAGTGCATTAGCGGGGGGTAGGGGGATAGAGACCCAGTACTTC
>.|TRBJ2-7|TRBD2|TRBV7-9
CASSSYSGGSSYEQYF
TGTGCCAGCAGCTCTTATAGCGGGGGTAGCTCCTACGAGCAGTACTTC
>few|TRBJ2-1|TRBD2|TRBV7-9
CANQGPTSGPHNEQFF
TGTGCCAACCAGGGACCGACTAGCGGACCACACAATGAGCAGTTCTTC